This T cell receptor (beta chain) derives from a study of blood T cell repertoires in COVID-19. Background on the study: Samples of COVID-19 (acute and convalescent) were obtained from the United States, Italy and Spain.

Residents of 24 US areas, aged about 18 to 95 years, made up the participants. With 4 bases clipped from V and 10 bases from J, the junction kept 8 bases outside the gene matches. CDR3 length: 13 residues. CDR1 GTSNPN and CDR2 SVGIG come from the germline V gene (reference sequence). Libraries were prepared by immunoSEQ multiplex PCR; TCRdb keeps only in-frame clonotypes and omits some of them. The sample lists about 400,000 clones, over 85% seen once, with about 1.8% in the top ten. The receptor's source is a woman aged 30 to 39 who had recovered from COVID-19. Sequencing was carried out using PBMCs or T cells enriched from blood (not recorded which). J is TRBJ1-3 and V is TRBV30; 9 bases agree with TRBD1. This chain's CDR3 is CAWTGQGVRTIYF. DNA for the CDR3: TGTGCCTGGACGGGACAGGGAGTTAGGACCATATATTTT.